The T cell receptor beta chain under discussion was sequenced for a study of regulatory T cells in long-lasting Graves disease. Study context: By definition, persistent Graves' disease involved antithyroid drugs for over 5 years alongside positive TSH receptor antibodies.

Time point noted: persistent/refractory GD, antithyroid drugs over 5 years with positive TRAb. Extracted RNA from PBMCs served as the source of the TCR library. With EDTA tubes as the receptacles, roughly 9.7 milliliters of peripheral blood were drawn. This clonotype was found a few times. Its antigen remains unidentified. Investigators prepared the TCR beta libraries by applying iRepertoire HTBI primers and Arm-PCR of CDR3 regions. TCRdb itself ran the multiplex PCR reads through MiXCR, one entry per CDR3 protein. The sample has 350,000 to 500,000 distinct CDR3 sequences; about 21% are singletons. Germline V CDR1 and CDR2: SGHRS, YFSETQ. The V end lost 0 bases, the J end lost 7 bases, and 7 bases lay between the germline ends. The CDR3 sequence is 13 residues long. Study results and caveats: The number of shared public clonotypes was higher in persistent patients (around 2,700) than new patients (more than 850). Gene preferences differed: TRBV28, TRBJ1-2, TRBJ2-5 in persistent cases.

The sequenced sample was peripheral blood mononuclear cells (PBMCs), obtained when the disease was refractory, from a patient treated with antithyroid drugs. The chain joins TRBV5-1 to TRBJ1-4; D is uncertain. The TCR originated in a female donor with Graves disease. The DNA for the CDR3 is TGCGCCAGCAGCTTGGACGGCACTGAAAAACTGTTTTTT. The encoded protein is CASSLDGTEKLFF.